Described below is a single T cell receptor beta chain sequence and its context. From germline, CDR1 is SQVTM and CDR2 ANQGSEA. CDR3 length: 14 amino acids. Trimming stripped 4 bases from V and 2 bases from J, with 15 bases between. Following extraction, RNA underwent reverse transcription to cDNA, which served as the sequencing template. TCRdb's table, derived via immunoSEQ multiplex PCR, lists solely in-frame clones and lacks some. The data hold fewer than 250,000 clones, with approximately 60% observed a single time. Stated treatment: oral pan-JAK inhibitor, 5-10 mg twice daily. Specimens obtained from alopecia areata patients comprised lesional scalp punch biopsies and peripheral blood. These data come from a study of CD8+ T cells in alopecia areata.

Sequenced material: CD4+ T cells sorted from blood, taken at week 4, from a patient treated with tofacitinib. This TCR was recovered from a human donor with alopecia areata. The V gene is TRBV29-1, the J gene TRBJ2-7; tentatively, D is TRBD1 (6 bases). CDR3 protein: CSVGGSGTTYEQYF. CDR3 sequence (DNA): TGCAGCGTTGGAGGTTCAGGGACAACCTACGAGCAGTACTTC.